This T cell receptor (beta chain) was found in a study of OX40 agonist ivuxolimab in advanced cancers. The length of the CDR3 is 15 residues. With V trimmed by 2 bases and J by 8 bases, 12 bases remained unmatched. CDR1 and CDR2 (germline): SGHAT, FQNNGV. TCRdb's table, derived via immunoSEQ multiplex PCR, lists solely in-frame clones and lacks some. The profile shows about 71,000 clones, 90% to 95% of them singletons. Study-wide results and limits: At 0.1 to 3.0 mg/kg, CD4+ and CD8+ blood T cells expanded clonally by week 6.

For this clone: Its specificity is unknown.

The sequence derives from an adult with an advanced solid tumor such as melanoma, head and neck, liver or kidney cancer. The rearrangement links TRBV11-2 to TRBJ2-7; TRBD2 matches at 7 bases. The material was CD4+ or CD8+ T cells sorted from blood, obtained in a trial of the OX40 agonist ivuxolimab. The CDR3 bases are TGTGCCAGCAGCTTACCAGCGGGGCTTGCCCCCAAGCAGTACTTC. Protein sequence: CASSLPAGLAPKQYF.